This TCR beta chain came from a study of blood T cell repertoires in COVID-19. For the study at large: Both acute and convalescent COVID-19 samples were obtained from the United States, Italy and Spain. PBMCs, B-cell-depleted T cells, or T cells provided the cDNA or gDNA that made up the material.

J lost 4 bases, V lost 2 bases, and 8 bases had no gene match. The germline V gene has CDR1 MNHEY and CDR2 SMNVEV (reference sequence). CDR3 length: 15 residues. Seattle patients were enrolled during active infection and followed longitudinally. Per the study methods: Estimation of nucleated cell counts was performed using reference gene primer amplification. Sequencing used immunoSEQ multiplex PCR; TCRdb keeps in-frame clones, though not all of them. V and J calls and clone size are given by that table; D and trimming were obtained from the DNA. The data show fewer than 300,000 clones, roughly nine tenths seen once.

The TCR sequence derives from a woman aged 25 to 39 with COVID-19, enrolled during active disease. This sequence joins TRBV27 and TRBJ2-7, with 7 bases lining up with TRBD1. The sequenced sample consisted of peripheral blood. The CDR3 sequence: CASSLTRQGPYEQYF. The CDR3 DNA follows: TGTGCCAGCAGTTTAACCCGACAGGGCCCGTACGAGCAGTACTTC.